The next 10 T cell receptor beta chains were all read from a single sample in a study of OX40 agonist ivuxolimab in advanced cancers. Library preparation used the immunoSEQ multiplex PCR assay. Here the immuneACCESS table is served through TCRdb, limited to in-frame sequences with V and J called. Missing clones are a known gap in these copies; in checked studies unresolved V genes cover under half, and the rest lacks a known reason. The table for this sample lists around 95,000 clones; over 75% of them were counted only once. The top ten clonotypes cover around 0.16% of the sample. The material sequenced was CD4+ or CD8+ T cells sorted from blood, taken in a trial of the OX40 agonist ivuxolimab. The receptor set was obtained from an adult with an advanced solid tumor such as melanoma, head and neck, liver or kidney cancer.

This clone was observed a single time. The J gene is TRBJ2-1, the V gene TRBV5-1, with D possibly being TRBD2 (6 bases). This CDR3 has 12 amino acids. The germline V gene encodes CDR1 SGHRS and CDR2 YFSETQ. Between the trimmed V and J ends, which lost 4 bases and 8 bases, there was a span of 10 bases. CDR3 sequence reads: CASSTTSYEQFF. CDR3 coding DNA: TGCGCCAGCAGCACCACTAGCTATGAGCAGTTCTTC. Full variable domain (rest looked up from reference TRBV5-1 and TRBJ2-1): KAGVTQTPRYLIKTRGQQVTLSCSPISGHRSVSWYQQTPGQGLQFLFEYFSETQRNKGNFPGRFSGRQFSNSRSEMNVSTLELGDSALYLCASSTTSYEQFFGPGTRLTVL.

The V gene is TRBV6-1, the J gene TRBJ2-7, with D possibly matching TRBD1 (6 bases). CDR1 MNHNS and CDR2 SASEGT come from the germline V gene. The CDR3 runs 14 residues. Trimming stripped 7 bases from V and 3 bases from J, with 16 bases between. In DNA form, the CDR3 reads TGTGCCAGCATGAGCGGCAGGGGTGGCTACGAGCAGTACTTC. Protein sequence: CASMSGRGGYEQYF.

This clone occurred once. The J gene is TRBJ2-5, the V gene TRBV5-8, with 8 bases aligning to TRBD1. Trimming removed 4 bases from V and 4 bases from J; junction bases left unmatched: 9. CDR3 length: 15 amino acids. Germline CDR1 is SGHTS and CDR2 is YDEGEE. The CDR3 sequence is CASSKVRGLGETQYF. CDR3 DNA: TGTGCCAGCAGCAAGGTCAGGGGGCTAGGAGAGACCCAGTACTTC.

This clone appeared a few times. The rearrangement joins TRBV11-3 to TRBJ2-1; TRBD2 aligns across 7 bases. The J segment lost 7 bases and the V segment lost 8 bases, leaving 8 bases of the junction unmatched. Germline CDR1 SGHNT, CDR2 YENEEA. CDR3 length: 13 residues. CDR3 DNA sequence: TGTGCCAGCCGTGGCGGGAGCGGGAATGAGCAGTTCTTC. Amino acid sequence: CASRGGSGNEQFF.

The rearrangement joins TRBV5-4 to TRBJ2-7; D not resolved. The CDR3 is 14 amino acids. The V gene's germline CDR1 is SGHNT and CDR2 YYREEE (reference sequence). V lost 4 bases, J lost 2 bases, and 13 bases lay in between. The CDR3 sequence is CASSPSLLPYEQYF. The CDR3, as DNA: TGTGCCAGCAGCCCCAGCCTTCTACCCTACGAGCAGTACTTC.

The rearrangement joins TRBV9 to TRBJ2-3; unclear D gene. The CDR3 runs 15 residues. Trimming removed 2 bases at V and 1 base at J, with 11 bases between. Germline-derived CDR1 and CDR2 are SGDLS and YYNGEE. The CDR3 here is CASSVTVHGTDTQYF. The CDR3 nucleotides read TGTGCCAGCAGCGTTACCGTCCATGGCACAGATACGCAGTATTTT.

The V call is TRBV27, the J call TRBJ1-2; TRBD1 might be the D (5 bases). The germline V and J ends were trimmed by 6 bases and 8 bases, with 22 bases remaining between them. The CDR3 consists of 15 residues. Germline V gene data show CDR1 as MNHEY and CDR2 as SMNVEV (reference sequence). The CDR3 reads CASSSGLPGQFGYTF. DNA for the CDR3: TGTGCCAGCAGCTCGGGACTCCCGGGCCAGTTCGGCTACACCTTC.

The chain combines TRBV19 with TRBJ2-3; D may be TRBD1 (6 bases). Trimming removed 6 bases at V and 3 bases at J, with 16 bases between. This CDR3 spans 15 amino acids. CDR1 and CDR2 from the germline V gene are LNHDA and SQIVND (reference sequence). CDR3 in amino acids: CASRGVGGATDTQYF. The CDR3 nucleotides are TGTGCCAGTAGGGGAGTAGGGGGAGCGACAGATACGCAGTATTTT.

This sequence joins TRBV11-2 and TRBJ2-1, with 11 bases fitting TRBD2. The J segment lost 1 base and the V segment lost 4 bases, leaving 3 bases of the junction unmatched. The CDR3 runs to 16 residues. Per the germline V gene, CDR1 is SGHAT and CDR2 is FQNNGV. This chain's CDR3 is CASSSWTSGSYNEQFF. The DNA for the CDR3 is TGTGCCAGCAGCTCCTGGACTAGCGGGTCCTACAATGAGCAGTTCTTC.

The chain links TRBV7-3 to TRBJ2-1; 13 bases map to TRBD2. Germline CDR1 is SGHTA and CDR2 is FQGTGA. V shed 1 base, J shed 10 bases, and the junction held 7 bases outside the gene matches. This CDR3 spans 16 amino acids. The chain's CDR3 is CASSLKGTSGAMEQFF. In nucleotides, the CDR3 is TGTGCCAGCAGCTTAAAAGGGACTAGCGGGGCAATGGAGCAGTTCTTC.